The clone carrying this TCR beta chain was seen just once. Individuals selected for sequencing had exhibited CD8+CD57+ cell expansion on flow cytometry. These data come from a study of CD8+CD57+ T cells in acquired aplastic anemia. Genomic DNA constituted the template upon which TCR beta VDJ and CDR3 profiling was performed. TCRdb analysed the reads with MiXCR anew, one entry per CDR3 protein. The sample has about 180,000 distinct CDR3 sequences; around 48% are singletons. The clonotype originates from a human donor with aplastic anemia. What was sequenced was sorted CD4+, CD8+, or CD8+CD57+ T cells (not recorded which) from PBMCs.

In nucleotides, the CDR3 is TGCAGTGCCACCCTGGCGTCTACATACAATGAGCAGTTCTTC. This encodes CSATLASTYNEQFF. V gene TRBV20-1 combines with J gene TRBJ2-1; D gene ambiguous. The V end lost 6 bases, the J end lost 4 bases, and 16 bases lay between the germline ends. The CDR3 sequence is 14 residues long. CDR1 DFQATT and CDR2 SNEGSKA come from the germline V gene (reference sequence).